The T cell receptor (beta chain) described here comes from a study of regulatory T cells in long-lasting Graves disease. General study findings and limits: Persistent patients shared more public clonotypes (over 2,500) than new patients (roughly 1,000). The analysis examined peripheral blood only and excluded thyroid tissue.

Time point given: newly diagnosed GD, antithyroid drugs for less than 3 months. With RNA extracted from PBMCs as input, the TCR library was made. Germline CDR1 and CDR2: SGHRS and YFSETQ. This CDR3 spans 13 amino acids. At least ten counts were recorded for this clonotype. Its antigen is as yet unknown. At one end the junction does not follow the germline gene, possibly because of a read error. In building TCR beta libraries, iRepertoire HTBI primers were used together with Arm-PCR of CDR3 regions. In the study's own analysis: Segment identification across samples yielded 62 TRBV and roughly 14 TRBJ segments. TCRdb reprocessed the multiplex PCR reads via MiXCR and lists one record per CDR3 protein. The V and J calls and clone size are TCRdb's, not the authors'. The sample consists of roughly 350,000 distinct CDR3 sequences, over 15% of them appearing once. In addition, the sample was reused for a study of T cells in Graves' hyperthyroidism and ophthalmopathy. This second study notes: An absence of ophthalmopathy progression within 18 months meant stable Graves' hyperthyroidism.

The sequences come from peripheral blood mononuclear cells (PBMCs), collected at new diagnosis, from a patient treated with antithyroid drugs. This TCR derives from a middle-aged man with Graves disease. The chain has TRBV5-1 and TRBJ1-1; D might be TRBD1 (5 bases). Written as DNA, the CDR3 is TGTGCCAGCAGCTTAGGGGTGAACACTGAAGCTTTCTTT. Protein sequence: CASSLGVNTEAFF.